The present TCR beta chain was sequenced within a study of blood T cell repertoires in COVID-19. Libraries were prepared by immunoSEQ multiplex PCR; TCRdb keeps only in-frame clonotypes and omits some of them. The sample includes tens of thousands of clones, 82% of them seen just once. The CDR3 totals 13 residues. Germline CDR1 reads MNHEY; CDR2 reads SVGAGI. V dropped 6 bases and J dropped 3; count of bases not matched to a gene: 1. The chain links TRBV6-5 to TRBJ1-5; 8 bases are shared with TRBD1. The origin of this receptor is a man in his fifties or sixties with active or convalescent COVID-19. The sequencing input was peripheral blood. The CDR3 DNA sequence: TGTGCCAGCAGGGACAGGGTCAATCAGCCCCAGCATTTT. Its protein is CASRDRVNQPQHF.